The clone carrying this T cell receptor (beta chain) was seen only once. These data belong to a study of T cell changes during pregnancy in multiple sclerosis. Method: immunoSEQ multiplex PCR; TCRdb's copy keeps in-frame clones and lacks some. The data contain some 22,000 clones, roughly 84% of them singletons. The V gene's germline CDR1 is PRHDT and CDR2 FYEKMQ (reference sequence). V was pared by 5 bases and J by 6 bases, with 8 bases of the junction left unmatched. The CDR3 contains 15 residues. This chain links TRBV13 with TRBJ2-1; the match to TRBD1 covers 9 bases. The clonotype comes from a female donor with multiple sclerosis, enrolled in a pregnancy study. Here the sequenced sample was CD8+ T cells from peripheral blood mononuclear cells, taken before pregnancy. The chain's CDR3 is CASSPGQGLVNEQFF. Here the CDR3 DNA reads TGTGCCAGCAGCCCGGGACAGGGACTGGTCAATGAGCAGTTCTTC.